This T cell receptor (beta chain) was captured by sequencing in a study of T cells after yellow fever vaccination. V dropped 0 bases and J dropped 8 bases, with 22 bases sitting between them. Germline CDR1 is DFQATT and CDR2 is SNEGSKA (reference sequence). CDR3 length equals 16 residues. This clonotype was detected only once. Its antigen is currently unknown. Study outcomes and limitations: From the bulk population, abundant clonotypes could contaminate and appear within FACS-sorted repertoires. Boosting was followed by the reappearance of most primary-vaccination clones (under 97% CD4, under 90% CD8). Though weaker, the secondary response peaked faster, on day 5 versus 15.

A universal primer site and UMIs were added as TCR cDNA was made by 5'RACE template switching. TCRdb called the 5' RACE reads again in MiXCR, with one record for every CDR3 protein. Altogether about 300,000 distinct CDR3 sequences are present, under 9% being singletons, with the ten largest covering around 3.1%. This TCR was recovered from a man younger than 30 who received the YFV17D yellow fever vaccine. This chain joins TRBV20-1 and TRBJ1-1, with D tentatively TRBD1 (5 bases). This specimen was CD4+ T cells sorted from PBMCs, taken 5 days after the yellow fever booster vaccination. For the CDR3, the DNA is TGCAGTGCTAGAGAGCAGACAGTGTGGGTCGTCCCCGAAGCTTTCTTT. Translation: CSAREQTVWVVPEAFF.